This T cell receptor beta chain was identified during a study of cytomegalovirus exposure and HLA in healthy donors. Germline V gene sequence: CDR1 LNHDA, CDR2 SQIVND (reference sequence). This CDR3 is 14 amino acids long. The V end was cut by 1 base, the J end by 1 base, with 7 bases between. The PCR employed 60 Vbeta primers together with 13 Jbeta primers. Sequencing used immunoSEQ multiplex PCR; TCRdb keeps in-frame clones, though not all of them. The table has 160,000 or so clones, around 79% seen once. Study-level points and caveats: The study flagged around 160 TCR beta chains as cytomegalovirus-associated. In vitro experiments confirmed that a few CMV-associated chains were specific for CMV antigens. Follow-up analysis found HLA locus-dependent TCR association rates, highest for DRB1 and lowest for HLA-C.

This clone was seen more than once but under ten times. What it binds is unknown. The clonotype comes from a female donor in good health and CMV-seronegative. Material: PBMCs. V gene TRBV19 combines with J gene TRBJ1-1; possibly TRBD1 for D (5 bases). For the CDR3, the DNA is TGTGCCAGTAGTATAGGCGGGGGGAACACTGAAGCTTTCTTT. Its protein is CASSIGGGNTEAFF.